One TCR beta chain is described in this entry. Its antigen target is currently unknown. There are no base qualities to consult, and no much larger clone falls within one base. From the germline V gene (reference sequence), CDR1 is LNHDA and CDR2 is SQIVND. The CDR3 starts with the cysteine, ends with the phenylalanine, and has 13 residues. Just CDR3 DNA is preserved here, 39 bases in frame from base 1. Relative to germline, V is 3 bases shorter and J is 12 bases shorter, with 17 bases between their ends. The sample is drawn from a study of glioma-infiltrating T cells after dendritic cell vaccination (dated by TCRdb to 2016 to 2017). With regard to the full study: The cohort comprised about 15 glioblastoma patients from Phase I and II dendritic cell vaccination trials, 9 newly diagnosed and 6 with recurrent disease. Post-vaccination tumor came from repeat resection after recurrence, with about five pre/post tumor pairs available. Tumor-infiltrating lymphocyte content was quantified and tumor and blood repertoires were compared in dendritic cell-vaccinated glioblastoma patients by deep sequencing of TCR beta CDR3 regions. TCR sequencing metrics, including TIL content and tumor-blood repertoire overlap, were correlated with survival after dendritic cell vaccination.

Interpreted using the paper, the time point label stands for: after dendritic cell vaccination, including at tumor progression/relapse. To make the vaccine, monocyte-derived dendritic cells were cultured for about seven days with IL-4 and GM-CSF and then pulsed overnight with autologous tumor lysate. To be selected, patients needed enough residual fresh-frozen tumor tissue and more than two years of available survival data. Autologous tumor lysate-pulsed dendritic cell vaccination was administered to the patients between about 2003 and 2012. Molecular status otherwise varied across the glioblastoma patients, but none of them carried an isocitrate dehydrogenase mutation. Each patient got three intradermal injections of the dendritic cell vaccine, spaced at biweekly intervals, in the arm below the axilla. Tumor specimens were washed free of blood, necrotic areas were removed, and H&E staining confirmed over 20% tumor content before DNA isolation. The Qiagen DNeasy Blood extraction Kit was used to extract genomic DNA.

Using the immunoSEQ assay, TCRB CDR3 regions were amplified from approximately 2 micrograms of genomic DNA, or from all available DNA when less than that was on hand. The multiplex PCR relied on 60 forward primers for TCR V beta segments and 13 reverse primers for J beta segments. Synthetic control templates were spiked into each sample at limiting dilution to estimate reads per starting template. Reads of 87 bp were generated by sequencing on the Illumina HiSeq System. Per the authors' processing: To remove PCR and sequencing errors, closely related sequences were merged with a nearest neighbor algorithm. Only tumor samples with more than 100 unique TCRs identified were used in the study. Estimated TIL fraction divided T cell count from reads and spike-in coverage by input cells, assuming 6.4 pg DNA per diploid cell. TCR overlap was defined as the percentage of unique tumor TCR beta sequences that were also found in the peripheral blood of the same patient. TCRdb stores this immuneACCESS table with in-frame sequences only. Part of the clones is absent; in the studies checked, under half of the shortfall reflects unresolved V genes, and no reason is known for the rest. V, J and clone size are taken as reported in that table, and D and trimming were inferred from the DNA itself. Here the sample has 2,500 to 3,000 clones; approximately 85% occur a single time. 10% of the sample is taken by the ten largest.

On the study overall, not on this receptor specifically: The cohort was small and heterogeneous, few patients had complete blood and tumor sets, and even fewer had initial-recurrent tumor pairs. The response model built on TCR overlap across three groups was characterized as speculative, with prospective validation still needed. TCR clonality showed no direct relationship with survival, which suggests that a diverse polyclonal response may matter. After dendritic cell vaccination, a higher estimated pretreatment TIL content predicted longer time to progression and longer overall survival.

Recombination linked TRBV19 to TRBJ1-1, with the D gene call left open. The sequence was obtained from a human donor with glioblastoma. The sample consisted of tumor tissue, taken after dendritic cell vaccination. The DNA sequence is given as TGTGCCAGTAGTATTAGAGGCACGGAAGGATCTTTCTTT. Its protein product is CASSIRGTEGSFF.